This TCR beta chain was captured by sequencing in a study of cytomegalovirus exposure and HLA in healthy donors. PCR amplification relied on 60 Vbeta primers (plus 13 Jbeta primers). Some clones are missing from TCRdb's copy, which holds only in-frame ones; the method was immunoSEQ multiplex PCR. The sample records approximately 150,000 clones, approximately 72% being singletons. Germline CDR1 reads LNHDA; CDR2 reads SQIVND (reference sequence). The CDR3 is 12 residues long. Trimming left V 8 bases short and J 4 bases short, with 8 bases between. Sequencing input: PBMCs. The chain has TRBV19 and TRBJ1-4; D gene uncertain. The TCR was taken from a man between 45 and 60 years old in good health and CMV-seronegative. CDR3 DNA sequence: TGTGCCAGTCGTCGGGTTAATGAAAAACTGTTTTTT. This gives the protein CASRRVNEKLFF.